A single sample gave rise to the 13 T cell receptor beta chains below, sequenced in a study of shared clonotypes between healthy human individuals. Method: immunoSEQ multiplex PCR; TCRdb's copy keeps in-frame clones and lacks some. The sample lists about 800,000 clones, approximately 96% occurring once. It was CD45RO-negative cells, positively selected for CCR7, that made up naive CD8 cells, with terminally differentiated effector memory CD45RA+ cells excluded. Sequencing was performed on naive CD8+ T cells sorted from blood. The receptors were sampled from a man younger than 40 in good health.

This chain uses TRBV5-1 with TRBJ1-1, with D tentatively TRBD1 (5 bases). The V end was cut by 6 bases, the J end by 1 base, with 10 bases between. Germline V gives CDR1 SGHRS, CDR2 YFSETQ. CDR3 length equals 13 residues. In nucleotides, the CDR3 is TGCGCCAGCAACCAGGGACCGAACACTGAAGCTTTCTTT. This translates into CASNQGPNTEAFF.

The CDR3 DNA reads as TGTGCCAGCACCTGGGGGGACACTGAAGCTTTCTTT. It specifies CASTWGDTEAFF. This chain joins TRBV5-4 and TRBJ1-1; D possibly corresponds to TRBD1 (5 bases). The CDR3 has 12 residues. V was clipped by 6 bases and J by 3 bases, with 9 bases between them. Germline V gene lookup returns CDR1 SGHNT and CDR2 YYREEE (reference sequence).

This rearrangement joins TRBV5-1 to TRBJ1-1; 11 bases fit TRBD1. Trimming at V came to 4 bases and at J to 3 bases, leaving 11 bases not matched to a gene. Germline V gives CDR1 SGHRS, CDR2 YFSETQ. CDR3 length equals 17 residues. The CDR3 reads CASSSRTGGILDTEAFF. The DNA for the CDR3 is TGCGCCAGCAGCAGCAGGACAGGGGGCATTTTGGACACTGAAGCTTTCTTT.

The chain recombines TRBV27 with TRBJ1-2; D perhaps matches TRBD1 (5 bases). Between the trimmed V and J ends, which lost 3 bases and 4 bases, there was a span of 12 bases. Per the germline V gene, CDR1 is MNHEY and CDR2 is SMNVEV (reference sequence). There are 14 residues in the CDR3. The CDR3 coding sequence is TGTGCCAGCAGTTTTAGTCGACAGAGCTATGGCTACACCTTC. Translated: CASSFSRQSYGYTF.

The chain carries TRBV19 and TRBJ2-7; D tentatively reads TRBD1 or TRBD2 (5 bases each). Trimming took 10 bases from V and 4 from J, leaving 14 bases between them. The V gene's germline CDR1 is LNHDA and CDR2 SQIVND (reference sequence). There are 12 residues in the CDR3. The CDR3 reads CATAGTKYEQYF. In nucleotides, the CDR3 is TGTGCCACGGCCGGGACCAAATACGAGCAGTACTTC.

The chain has TRBV5-1 and TRBJ2-7, with TRBD2 matching over 10 bases. The germline CDR1 and CDR2 sequences are SGHRS and YFSETQ. This CDR3 contains 14 residues. J was trimmed by 7 bases and V by 3 bases; bases with no gene match: 7. The CDR3 protein is CASSSSGSYLEQYF. CDR3 bases: TGCGCCAGCAGCTCTAGCGGGAGCTATTTAGAGCAGTACTTC.

The chain carries TRBV10-3 and TRBJ2-3; TRBD2 aligns across 12 bases. Germline V lookup: CDR1 ENHRY, CDR2 SYGVKD. J gave up 6 bases and V 0 bases, and 4 bases lay outside the gene matches. This CDR3 comprises 16 residues. CDR3 bases: TGTGCCATCAGTGAGTCGACTAGCGGGAGTGGGGATACGCAGTATTTT. Its protein product is CAISESTSGSGDTQYF.

The rearrangement joins TRBV29-1 to TRBJ1-2, with D perhaps TRBD1 (6 bases). Per the germline V gene, CDR1 is SQVTM and CDR2 is ANQGSEA. The CDR3 spans 12 residues. Between the trimmed V and J ends, which lost 5 bases and 7 bases, there was a span of 14 bases. The CDR3 spells CSVPGDTGGYTF. For the CDR3, the DNA is TGCAGCGTTCCAGGGGATACAGGTGGCTACACCTTC.

The CDR3 bases are TGTGCCAGCTCACCCCCCGGGACAGGGCCAACAGATACGCAGTATTTT. It codes for CASSPPGTGPTDTQYF. The chain couples TRBV18 to TRBJ2-3, with 9 bases that match TRBD1. V was clipped by 3 bases and J by 3 bases; unmatched bases: 7. The CDR3 loop spans 16 amino acids. Germline CDR1 KGHSH, CDR2 LQKENI.

The rearrangement uses TRBV4-1 and TRBJ2-1; D is unclear. The CDR3 extends over 13 amino acids. The ends were cut back, 4 bases at V and 1 base at J, with 5 bases in the middle. Germline CDR1 is MGHRA and CDR2 is YSYEKL. Written as DNA, the CDR3 is TGCGCCAGCAGCCCTCGGTCCTACAATGAGCAGTTCTTC. Translating gives CASSPRSYNEQFF.

In the case of this clone: The sample has other DNA sequences that encode this CDR3 too. The chain uses TRBV5-1 and TRBJ2-7; D is possibly TRBD1 or TRBD2 (5 bases each). This CDR3 is built from 14 residues. V was cut by 0 bases and J by 2 bases, with 9 bases left in between. Looked up from germline, CDR1 is SGHRS and CDR2 is YFSETQ. The CDR3 region has the DNA TGCGCCAGCAGCTTGGGGGACGGACCCTACGAGCAGTACTTC. Protein sequence: CASSLGDGPYEQYF. The variable domain in full, with the rest retrieved from reference TRBV5-1 and TRBJ2-7, is KAGVTQTPRYLIKTRGQQVTLSCSPISGHRSVSWYQQTPGQGLQFLFEYFSETQRNKGNFPGRFSGRQFSNSRSEMNVSTLELGDSALYLCASSLGDGPYEQYFGPGTRLTVT.

On this clone: The same CDR3 also results from other DNA sequences found in this sample. V and J are TRBV28 and TRBJ1-1, with D possibly being TRBD1 (6 bases). The V and J ends lost 6 bases and 2 bases respectively, with 13 bases between them. The CDR3 is 14 amino acids. CDR1 MDHEN and CDR2 SYDVKM come from the germline V gene. CDR3 bases: TGTGCCAGCAGCCTCAGGGGACCAAACACTGAAGCTTTCTTT. Amino acid sequence: CASSLRGPNTEAFF.

The gene calls are TRBV5-6 and TRBJ1-5, with 7 bases lining up with TRBD1. The CDR3 consists of 14 residues. Germline values: CDR1 SGHDT, CDR2 YYEEEE. V gave up 3 bases and J gave up 6 bases; unmatched junction bases: 6. The CDR3 nucleotides read TGTGCCAGCAGCTACAGGGGAGGGACTCAGCCCCAGCATTTT. Amino acids: CASSYRGGTQPQHF.